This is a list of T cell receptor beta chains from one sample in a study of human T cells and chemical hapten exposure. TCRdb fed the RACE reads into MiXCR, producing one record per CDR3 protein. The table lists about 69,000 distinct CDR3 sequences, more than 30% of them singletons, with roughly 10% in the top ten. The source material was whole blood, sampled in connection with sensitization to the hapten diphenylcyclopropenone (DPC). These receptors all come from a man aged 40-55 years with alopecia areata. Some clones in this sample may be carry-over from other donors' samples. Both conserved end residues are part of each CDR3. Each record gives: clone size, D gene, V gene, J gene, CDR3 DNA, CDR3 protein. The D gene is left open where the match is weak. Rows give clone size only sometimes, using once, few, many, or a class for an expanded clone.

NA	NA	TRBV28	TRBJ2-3	TGTGCCAGCAGTTTGGAGGCCCCCCGGGTTCGGTATTTT	CASSLEAPRVRYF
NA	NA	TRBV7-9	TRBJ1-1	TGTGCCAGCAGCCAAGTCCGAAACACTGAAGCTTTCTTT	CASSQVRNTEAFF
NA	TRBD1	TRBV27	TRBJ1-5	TGTGCCAGCAGTAACAGGGGTGGCAATCAGCCCCAGCATTTT	CASSNRGGNQPQHF
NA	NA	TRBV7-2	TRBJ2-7	TGTGCCAGCAGCTGGGGGGCGCCCTACGAGCAGTACTTC	CASSWGAPYEQYF
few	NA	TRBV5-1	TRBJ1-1	TGCGCCAGCAGCTGGGAGGGATACACTGAAGCTTTCTTT	CASSWEGYTEAFF
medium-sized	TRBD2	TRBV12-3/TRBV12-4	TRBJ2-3	TGTGCCAGCACTAGCGGGATAGATACGCAGTATTTT	CASTSGIDTQYF
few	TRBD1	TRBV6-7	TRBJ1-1	TGTGCCAGCAGCTGGGACAGGGGCCGCCCGGGGGAAGCTTTCTTT	CASSWDRGRPGEAFF
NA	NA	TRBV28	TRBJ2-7	TGTGCCAGCAGTTTCCAGAACTACGAGCAGTACTTC	CASSFQNYEQYF
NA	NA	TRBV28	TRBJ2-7	TGTGCCAGCCCCCAGGACAGTAAGGCGCATTACGAGCAGTACTTC	CASPQDSKAHYEQYF
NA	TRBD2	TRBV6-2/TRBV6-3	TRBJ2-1	TGTGCCAGCAGTTTCTTAACTAGCGGGACGTACAATGAGCAGTTCTTC	CASSFLTSGTYNEQFF
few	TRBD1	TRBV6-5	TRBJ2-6	TGTGCCAGCAGCCCCCGGGGCAGGGGGCGAAGTTCTGGGGCCAACGTCCTGACTTTC	CASSPRGRGRSSGANVLTF
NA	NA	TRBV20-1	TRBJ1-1	TGCAGTGCTAATATCCGGGACAATAAAAAAACTTTCTTT	CSANIRDNKKTFF
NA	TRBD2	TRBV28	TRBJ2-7	TGTGCCAGCACCAGAGGGTCTAGCGGGACCCCAGAGCAGTACTTC	CASTRGSSGTPEQYF
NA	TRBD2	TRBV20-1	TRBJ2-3	TGCAGTGCTAGAGGGAATATAGCGGGAGTGGCAGATACGCAGTATTTT	CSARGNIAGVADTQYF
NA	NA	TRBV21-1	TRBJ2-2	TGTGCCAGCAGCAAGGGACAGGGTGACACCGGGGAGCTGTTTTTT	CASSKGQGDTGELFF
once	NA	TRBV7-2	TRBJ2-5	TGTGCCAGCAGTCATCTTTTAGAGACCCAGTACTTC	CASSHLLETQYF
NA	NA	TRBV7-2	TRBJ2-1	TGTGCCAGCACCGAGGGCAGGGGGGGGTACAATGAGCAGTTCTTC	CASTEGRGGYNEQFF
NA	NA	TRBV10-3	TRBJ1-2	TGTGCCATCAGCCCCTTAAAACAGGCGGTCTATGGCTACACCTTC	CAISPLKQAVYGYTF
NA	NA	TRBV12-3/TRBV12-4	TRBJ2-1	TGTGCCAGCGGATCGAGAGCTAAAAACAATGAGCAGTTCTTC	CASGSRAKNNEQFF
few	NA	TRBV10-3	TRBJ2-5	TGTGCCGCCAATTCCGTAGCGGAAGAGACCCAGTACTTC	CAANSVAEETQYF
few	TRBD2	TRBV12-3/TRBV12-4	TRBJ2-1	TGTGCCAGCAGGCTAGGGACTAGCGGGAGTAATGAGCAGTTCTTC	CASRLGTSGSNEQFF
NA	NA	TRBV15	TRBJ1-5	TGTGCCACCAGCAGAGACCCCCAGAGGCAGCCCCAGCATTTT	CATSRDPQRQPQHF
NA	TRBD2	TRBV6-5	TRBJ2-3	TGTGCCAGCAGTAGGGCTAGCGGGACTGCGGATACGCAGTATTTT	CASSRASGTADTQYF
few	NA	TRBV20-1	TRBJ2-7	TGCAGTGCTAGAGCCCAGACTTATTCTTACGAGCAGTACTTC	CSARAQTYSYEQYF
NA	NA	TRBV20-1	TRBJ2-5	TGCAGTGCGCAGACAGGAATAGAGACCCAGTACTTC	CSAQTGIETQYF
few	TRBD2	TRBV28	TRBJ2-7	TGTGCCAGCTACGGACTAGCGGGATGGAGCTCCTACGAGCAGTACTTC	CASYGLAGWSSYEQYF
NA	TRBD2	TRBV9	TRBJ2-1	TGTGCCAGCAGCGTATTGCGGGAGGGCGGATACAATGAGCAGTTCTTC	CASSVLREGGYNEQFF
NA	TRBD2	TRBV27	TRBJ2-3	TGTGCCAGCAGTTTATCGATTAGCGGGAGCTGGGATACGCAGTATTTT	CASSLSISGSWDTQYF
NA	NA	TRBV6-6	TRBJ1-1	TGTGCCAGCAGTTCTACGGCGAACACTGAAGCTTTCTTT	CASSSTANTEAFF
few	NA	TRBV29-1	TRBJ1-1	TGCAGCGTTGAAAGTTTTTGGCGGTCACGGGGTGTGGCTGAAGCTTTCTTT	CSVESFWRSRGVAEAFF
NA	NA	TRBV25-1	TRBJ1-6	TGTGCCAGCAGCGGGACGGGAAATTCACCCCTCCACTTT	CASSGTGNSPLHF
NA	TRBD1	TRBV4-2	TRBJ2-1	TGTGCCAGCAGCCCTTCTGCGTGGACAGGGTTGAACAATGAGCAGTTCTTC	CASSPSAWTGLNNEQFF
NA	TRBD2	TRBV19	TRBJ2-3	TGTGCCACCCAGACTAGCGGGAGATCCACAGATACGCAGTATTTT	CATQTSGRSTDTQYF
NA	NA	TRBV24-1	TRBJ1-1	TGTGCCACCAGTGATTTGCACCCACCTCGGACACCCTTGAACACTGAAGCTTTCTTT	CATSDLHPPRTPLNTEAFF
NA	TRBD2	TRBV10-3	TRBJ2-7	TGTGCCATCAGCAGACTAGCGGGAGCTCGGTACTTC	CAISRLAGARYF
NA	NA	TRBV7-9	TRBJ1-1	TGTGCCAGCAGCTTAGGTCGCAGGCCGAACACTGAAGCTTTCTTT	CASSLGRRPNTEAFF
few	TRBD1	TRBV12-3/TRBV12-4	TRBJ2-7	TGTGCCAGCAGGGGCAGGGGGGAGCAGTACTTC	CASRGRGEQYF
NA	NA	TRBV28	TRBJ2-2	TGTGCCAGCAGGGGAGGGACAGCCAACACCGGGGAGCTGTTTTTT	CASRGGTANTGELFF
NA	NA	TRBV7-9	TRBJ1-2	TGTGCCACACAGGAGTATGGCTACACCTTC	CATQEYGYTF
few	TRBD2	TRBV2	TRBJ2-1	TGTGCCAGCAGTCCCCGGGACTACGGCTACAATGAGCAGTTCTTC	CASSPRDYGYNEQFF
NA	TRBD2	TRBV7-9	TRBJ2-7	TGTGCCAGCAGCTTGCTAGCGGATCGTGGCGGGCAGTACTTC	CASSLLADRGGQYF
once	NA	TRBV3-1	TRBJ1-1	TGTGCCAGCGAGAGTAAACAGGGATCGAACACTGAAGCTTTCTTT	CASESKQGSNTEAFF
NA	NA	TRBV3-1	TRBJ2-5	TGTGCCAGCAGCCAAGATGTAGGGACCCAGTACTTC	CASSQDVGTQYF
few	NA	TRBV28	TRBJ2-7	TGTGCCAGCAGTTTACAGGGCATCTCCTACGAGCAGTACTTC	CASSLQGISYEQYF
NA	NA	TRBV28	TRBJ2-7	TGTGCCAGCAGTGCCCCCCGCGGGATCCACGAGCAGTACTTC	CASSAPRGIHEQYF
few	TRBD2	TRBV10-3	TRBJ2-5	TGTGCCATCAGTGGCGGGACTAGCGGGAGTGAGACCCAGTACTTC	CAISGGTSGSETQYF
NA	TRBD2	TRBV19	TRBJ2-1	TGTGCCAGTAAGGGCGGGAGGGCCATGTATGAGCAGTTCTTC	CASKGGRAMYEQFF
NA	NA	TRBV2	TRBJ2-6	TGTGCCAGCAGTCGGGACGCCTCGTATGGGGCCAACGTCCTGACTTTC	CASSRDASYGANVLTF